The next 29 T cell receptor beta chains were all read from a single sample in a study of T cell responses to AZD1222 COVID-19 vaccine. Clones were sequenced by immunoSEQ multiplex PCR, and TCRdb holds only the in-frame ones, with some missing. The sample lists 100,000 to 150,000 clones, 80% to 90% occurring once. The sequenced sample was peripheral blood, obtained on day 0 of AZD1222 vaccination. Source of these receptors: an adult in good health.

This chain links TRBV7-2 with TRBJ2-7; weak D call: TRBD2 (6 bases). Germline V gene sequence: CDR1 SGHTA, CDR2 FQGNSA. V gave up 3 bases and J gave up 7 bases, with 16 bases separating them. This CDR3 is 14 amino acids long. The DNA for the CDR3 is TGTGCCAGCAGCTTTGGAGGGGCGGGGAGGGAGCAGTACTTC. Encoded protein: CASSFGGAGREQYF.

The chain couples TRBV2 to TRBJ1-2, with D maybe TRBD1 (6 bases). Germline CDR1 is SNHLY and CDR2 is FYNNEI. The CDR3 length is 13 residues. V was pared by 4 bases and J by 8 bases, with 14 bases between. CDR3 amino acids: CASSGTTGLGYTF. The CDR3, as DNA: TGTGCCAGCAGTGGGACCACAGGGCTGGGCTACACCTTC.

The V and J genes are TRBV5-5 and TRBJ1-1, with 9 nucleotides matching TRBD1. This CDR3 comprises 16 residues. Trimming took 6 bases from V and 0 from J; bases not matched to a gene: 9. Germline V lookup: CDR1 SGHKS, CDR2 YYEKEE (reference sequence). The CDR3 reads CASNRDRGALNTEAFF. Here the CDR3 DNA reads TGTGCCAGCAACCGCGACAGGGGGGCCCTGAACACTGAAGCTTTCTTT.

The chain joins TRBV14 to TRBJ1-6, with no clear D. CDR1 and CDR2 from the germline V gene are SGHDN and FVKESK. V was shortened by 4 bases and J by 8 bases, with 12 bases between the two germline ends. CDR3 length equals 14 residues. In DNA, the CDR3 is TGTGCCAGCAGCCTGAGCGGAGCGGATTCACCCCTCCACTTT. This translates into CASSLSGADSPLHF.

The V and J genes are TRBV5-5 and TRBJ2-4; TRBD1 agrees at 10 bases. CDR1 SGHKS and CDR2 YYEKEE come from the germline V gene (reference sequence). Trimming cost V 4 bases and J 7 bases; bases outside gene matches: 5. The CDR3 loop spans 14 amino acids. The CDR3 region is CASSPTTGGNIQYF. In DNA form, the CDR3 reads TGTGCCAGCAGCCCAACGACAGGGGGCAACATTCAGTACTTC.

The chain recombines TRBV6-5 with TRBJ1-2; 9 nucleotides match TRBD1. Germline lookup yields CDR1 MNHEY and CDR2 SVGAGI. The J segment lost 8 bases and the V segment lost 6 bases, leaving 10 bases of the junction unmatched. This CDR3 spans 14 amino acids. The CDR3 region is CASRWTGVVVGYTF. The CDR3 DNA reads as TGTGCCAGCAGGTGGACAGGGGTGGTAGTAGGCTACACCTTC.

The chain uses TRBV9 and TRBJ1-1, with no clear D. The germline V and J ends were trimmed by 4 bases and 5 bases, with 9 bases remaining between them. This CDR3 is 12 amino acids long. Looked up from germline, CDR1 is SGDLS and CDR2 is YYNGEE. The CDR3 sequence: CASSPEGTEAFF. The DNA of the CDR3 is TGTGCCAGCAGCCCAGAGGGAACTGAAGCTTTCTTT.

V is TRBV6-5 and J is TRBJ1-4, with a weak D call TRBD1 (5 bases). This CDR3 region has 15 residues. Per germline, CDR1 MNHEY and CDR2 SVGAGI. The V end was cut by 6 bases, the J end by 5 bases, with 16 bases between. The CDR3: CASRDRRQGNEKLFF. CDR3 DNA: TGTGCCAGCAGGGACCGCCGGCAGGGAAATGAAAAACTGTTTTTT.

V gene TRBV7-2 combines with J gene TRBJ1-1; no definite D call. Germline V CDR1 and CDR2: SGHTA, FQGNSA. The CDR3 contains 14 residues. Trimming removed 1 base at V and 0 bases at J, with 6 bases between. CDR3 coding DNA: TGTGCCAGCAGCTTAGTGTACATGAACACTGAAGCTTTCTTT. Translation gives CASSLVYMNTEAFF.

In DNA form, the CDR3 reads TGCAGTGCTTGGAACGGAAACACCATATATTTT. This codes for CSAWNGNTIYF. The chain couples TRBV20-1 to TRBJ1-3; D uncertain. The germline V and J ends were trimmed by 5 bases and 4 bases, with 6 bases remaining between them. Germline assignment: CDR1 DFQATT and CDR2 SNEGSKA (reference sequence). This CDR3 is built from 11 residues.

V and J are TRBV12-3 or TRBV12-4 and TRBJ2-5; TRBD1 matches 9 bases. This CDR3 region has 13 residues. V gave up 4 bases and J gave up 9 bases; unmatched junction bases: 6. Here the CDR3 reads CASSSVTGGSQYF. In DNA form, the CDR3 reads TGTGCCAGCAGTTCTGTGACAGGGGGGTCCCAGTACTTC.

The genes are TRBV3-1 (or the pseudogene TRBV3-2) and TRBJ1-2; D might be TRBD1 (5 bases). The CDR3 has 12 residues. The ends were cut back, 2 bases at V and 6 bases at J, with 7 bases in the middle. Germline CDR1 and CDR2: LGHDT and YNNKEL (reference sequence). CDR3 residues: CASSQRGDGYTF. CDR3 in DNA: TGTGCCAGCAGCCAACGGGGGGATGGCTACACCTTC.

This clone was recorded only once. The rearrangement links TRBV9 to TRBJ2-7, with 7 positions matching TRBD2. This CDR3 is 14 amino acids long. V dropped 4 bases and J dropped 3; count of bases not matched to a gene: 7. Germline lookup yields CDR1 SGDLS and CDR2 YYNGEE. The CDR3 sequence is CASSPLGGGYEQYF. In nucleotides, the CDR3 is TGTGCCAGCAGCCCCCTTGGGGGGGGCTACGAGCAGTACTTC.

The gene calls are TRBV5-1 and TRBJ2-2; 7 bases agree with TRBD1. V was clipped by 2 bases and J by 5 bases; unmatched bases: 3. The CDR3 is made up of 14 amino acids. Germline lookup yields CDR1 SGHRS and CDR2 YFSETQ. CDR3 nucleotides: TGCGCCAGCAGCTTATTACAGGGGACCGGGGAGCTGTTTTTT. This translates into CASSLLQGTGELFF. Full variable domain (remainder filled in from reference TRBV5-1 and TRBJ2-2): KAGVTQTPRYLIKTRGQQVTLSCSPISGHRSVSWYQQTPGQGLQFLFEYFSETQRNKGNFPGRFSGRQFSNSRSEMNVSTLELGDSALYLCASSLLQGTGELFFGEGSRLTVL.

The chain couples TRBV15 to TRBJ1-2, with TRBD1 matching over 7 bases. The junction had 3 bases not matched to a gene; V was cut back by 3 bases and J by 5 bases. The length of the CDR3 is 13 residues. The germline V gene encodes CDR1 LNHNV and CDR2 YYDKDF (reference sequence). CDR3 sequence reads: CATSSNRGYGYTF. For the CDR3, the DNA is TGTGCCACCAGCAGTAACAGGGGATATGGCTACACCTTC.

J is TRBJ2-5 and V is TRBV5-5; 15 bases map to TRBD2. The CDR3 contains 16 residues. The germline gives CDR1 SGHKS, CDR2 YYEKEE (reference sequence). The junction had 4 bases not matched to a gene; V was cut back by 4 bases and J by 3 bases. CDR3 protein: CASSEGLAGGEETQYF. CDR3 in DNA: TGTGCCAGCAGCGAGGGACTAGCGGGGGGAGAAGAGACCCAGTACTTC.

This rearrangement joins TRBV2 to TRBJ1-4, with D uncertain. The CDR3 sequence is 15 residues long. The V end was cut by 4 bases, the J end by 7 bases, with 16 bases between. Per germline, CDR1 SNHLY and CDR2 FYNNEI. This CDR3 is CASSVSGKMFEKLFF. The DNA of the CDR3 is TGTGCCAGCAGTGTGTCGGGGAAGATGTTTGAAAAACTGTTTTTT.

The genes are TRBV3-1 (or the pseudogene TRBV3-2) and TRBJ1-3, with 7 bases lining up with TRBD1. CDR3 size: 15 residues. The germline V gene has CDR1 LGHDT and CDR2 YNNKEL (reference sequence). V was pared by 1 base and J by 8 bases, with 8 bases of the junction left unmatched. The CDR3 here is CASSQVVNRGDTIYF. The CDR3 bases are TGTGCCAGCAGCCAAGTCGTGAACAGGGGAGACACCATATATTTT.

The chain employs TRBV5-1 and TRBJ2-7; the D gene is possibly TRBD1 (6 bases). CDR3 length: 15 amino acids. The germline CDR1 and CDR2 sequences are SGHRS and YFSETQ. Trimming removed 1 base at V and 2 bases at J, with 13 bases between. CDR3 coding DNA: TGCGCCAGCAGCTTGTACGGGACACCGCCCTACGAGCAGTACTTC. Translation: CASSLYGTPPYEQYF.

This clone was seen only a few times. The gene calls are TRBV10-2 and TRBJ2-3; D is uncertain. Germline loops: CDR1 WSHSY, CDR2 SAAADI. The V end lost 3 bases, the J end lost 6 bases, and 10 bases lay between the germline ends. The CDR3 has 13 residues. The CDR3 region is CASSEMKVDTQYF. The CDR3 coding sequence is TGCGCCAGCAGTGAAATGAAAGTGGATACGCAGTATTTT.

The CDR3: CASSRRLAGGRETQYF. CDR3 coding DNA: TGCGCCAGCAGCCGTAGACTAGCGGGGGGCCGGGAGACCCAGTACTTC. The chain joins TRBV5-1 to TRBJ2-5; the match to TRBD2 covers 13 bases. CDR1 is SGHRS and CDR2 is YFSETQ in the germline V gene. V dropped 4 bases and J dropped 5; count of bases not matched to a gene: 8. The CDR3 runs 16 residues.

The rearrangement links TRBV28 to TRBJ1-2, with 9 bases fitting TRBD1. There are 15 residues in the CDR3. Germline V gives CDR1 MDHEN, CDR2 SYDVKM. V gave up 6 bases and J gave up 8 bases; unmatched junction bases: 13. This CDR3 reads CASSSGQGPDNGYTF. CDR3 nucleotides: TGTGCCAGCAGCTCCGGACAGGGGCCGGATAACGGCTACACCTTC.

The J gene is TRBJ1-2, the V gene TRBV4-2, with D possibly matching TRBD1 (5 bases). Germline CDR1 and CDR2: LGHNA and YNFKEQ. Trimming removed 4 bases at V and 2 bases at J, with 14 bases between. The CDR3 consists of 15 residues. The CDR3 nucleotides are TGTGCCAGCAGCCCCTCCCCGGGACCCAACTATGGCTACACCTTC. It translates to CASSPSPGPNYGYTF.

The rearrangement joins TRBV5-1 to TRBJ1-1, with a tentative D call TRBD1 (6 bases). Germline CDR1 SGHRS, CDR2 YFSETQ. Trimming shortened V by 2 bases and J by 5 bases, and 10 bases separated the two germline ends. The length of the CDR3 is 13 residues. The CDR3 loop reads CASSFGGLTEAFF. The DNA for the CDR3 is TGCGCCAGCAGCTTCGGGGGGCTGACTGAAGCTTTCTTT.

As regards this clone: Distinct nucleotide sequences in the sample also encode this CDR3. J is TRBJ2-3 and V is TRBV5-1; D might be TRBD1 (6 bases). The CDR3 spans 14 residues. Germline V gives CDR1 SGHRS, CDR2 YFSETQ. Trimming cost V 2 bases and J 1 base, with 8 bases left between them. CDR3 in amino acids: CASSFSGGTDTQYF. CDR3 nucleotides: TGCGCCAGCAGCTTTTCAGGGGGCACAGATACGCAGTATTTT.

V is TRBV3-1 (or the pseudogene TRBV3-2) and J is TRBJ1-6; TRBD1 matches 8 bases. Germline V gene data show CDR1 as LGHDT and CDR2 as YNNKEL (reference sequence). The CDR3 extends over 13 amino acids. V lost 6 bases, J lost 10 bases, and 5 bases stayed unmatched. The CDR3 loop is CASRQGAKSPLHF. The CDR3 DNA reads TGTGCCAGCAGGCAGGGGGCCAAGTCACCCCTCCACTTT.

This chain connects TRBV21-1 to TRBJ2-7; TRBD1 is the table's D call, not checked against the DNA. TRBV21-1 is a documented pseudogene. This CDR3 contains 13 residues. The DNA for the CDR3 is TGTGCCAGCAACGGACAGCACTCCTACGAGCAGTACTTC. Encoded protein: CASNGQHSYEQYF.

The rearrangement uses TRBV2 and TRBJ1-5; 8 nucleotides match TRBD1. The germline gives CDR1 SNHLY, CDR2 FYNNEI. Germline trimming cut 6 bases from V and 0 bases from J; bases unmatched to any gene: 4. The CDR3 length is 15 residues. The CDR3, as DNA: TGTGCCAGCAGGGGGACAGGTACTAGCAATCAGCCCCAGCATTTT. It yields the protein CASRGTGTSNQPQHF.

The chain links TRBV28 to TRBJ1-1; possibly TRBD1 for D (5 bases). CDR1 and CDR2 from the germline V gene are MDHEN and SYDVKM. The CDR3 extends over 13 amino acids. V lost 7 bases and J lost 1, with 10 bases in between. The CDR3 nucleotides are TGTGCCAGCATAGGGACCCCGAACACTGAAGCTTTCTTT. Translated: CASIGTPNTEAFF.